The next 3 T cell receptor beta chains were all read from a single sample in a study of monozygotic twins with inflammatory bowel disease. With the 5' RACE reads reprocessed, TCRdb shows one record per CDR3 protein and no DNA. Seen in this sample are about 210,000 distinct CDR3 sequences; the ten most common clones hold 1.5% to 2%. The sample was blood. These receptors came from a human donor with ulcerative colitis or Crohn's disease, or a healthy co-twin of an affected twin (not recorded which).

The V and J genes are TRBV20-1 and TRBJ2-6; TCRdb gives TRBD1 as the D gene, but with no DNA this cannot be confirmed. Germline CDR1 DFQATT, CDR2 SNEGSKA (reference sequence). There are 16 residues in the CDR3. Here the CDR3 reads CSAAAGGPSGANVLTF.

The rearrangement joins TRBV6-1 to TRBJ1-2. The CDR3 runs to 14 residues. CDR1 is MNHNS and CDR2 is SASEGT in the germline V gene. CDR3 region: CASRSPDGTYGYTF.

The chain couples TRBV7-9 to TRBJ2-1; the TRBD1 assignment by TCRdb is unverifiable without DNA. CDR3 length: 15 residues. Per germline, CDR1 SEHNR and CDR2 FQNEAQ (reference sequence). The CDR3 region is CASSRNRGQYNEQFF.